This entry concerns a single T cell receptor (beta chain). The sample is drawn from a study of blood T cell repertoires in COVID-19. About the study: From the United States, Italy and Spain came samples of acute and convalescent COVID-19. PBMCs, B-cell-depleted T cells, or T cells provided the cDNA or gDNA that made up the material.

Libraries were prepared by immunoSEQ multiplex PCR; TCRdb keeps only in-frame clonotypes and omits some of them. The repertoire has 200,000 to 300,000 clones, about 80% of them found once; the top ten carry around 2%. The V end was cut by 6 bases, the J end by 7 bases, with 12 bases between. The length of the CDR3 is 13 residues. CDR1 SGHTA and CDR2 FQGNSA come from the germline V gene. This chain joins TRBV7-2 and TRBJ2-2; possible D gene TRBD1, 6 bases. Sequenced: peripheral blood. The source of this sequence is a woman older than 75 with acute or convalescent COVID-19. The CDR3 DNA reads TGTGCCAGCAGACCCACAGGGATCGGGGAGCTGTTTTTT. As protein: CASRPTGIGELFF.